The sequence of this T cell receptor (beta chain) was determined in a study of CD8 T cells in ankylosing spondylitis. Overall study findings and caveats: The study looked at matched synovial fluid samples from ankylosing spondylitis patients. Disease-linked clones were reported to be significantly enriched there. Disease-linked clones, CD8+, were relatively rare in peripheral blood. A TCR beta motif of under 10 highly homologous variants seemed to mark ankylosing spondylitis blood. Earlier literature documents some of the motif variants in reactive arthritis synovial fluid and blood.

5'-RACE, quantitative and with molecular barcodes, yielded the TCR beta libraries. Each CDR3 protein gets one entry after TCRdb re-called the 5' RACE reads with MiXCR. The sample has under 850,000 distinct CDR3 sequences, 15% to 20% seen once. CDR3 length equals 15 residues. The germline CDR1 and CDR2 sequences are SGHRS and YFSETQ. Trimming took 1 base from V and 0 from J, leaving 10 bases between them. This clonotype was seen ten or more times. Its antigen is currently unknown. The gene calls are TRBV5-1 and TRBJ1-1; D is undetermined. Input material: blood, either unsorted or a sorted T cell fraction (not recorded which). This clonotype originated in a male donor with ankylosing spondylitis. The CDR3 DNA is TGCGCCAGCAGCTTGAGTCCGTGGGTGAACACTGAAGCTTTCTTT. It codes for CASSLSPWVNTEAFF.